At least ten counts were recorded for the clone carrying this T cell receptor beta chain. The CDR3 is 16 amino acids. Germline V gene data show CDR1 as MGHRA and CDR2 as YSYEKL. V shed 4 bases and J shed 1 base, with 14 bases lying between them. The entry originates in a study of T cells after yellow fever vaccination. Study information: Any fraction with a low cell number was prepared using SMART-Seq v4 Ultra Low Input.

TCRdb called the 5' RACE reads again in MiXCR, with one record for every CDR3 protein. The table lists about 370,000 distinct CDR3 sequences, around 10% of them singletons. The receptor was isolated from a man between 18 and 35 years old who received the YFV17D yellow fever vaccine. The chain uses TRBV4-1 and TRBJ1-5; D possibly corresponds to TRBD1 (5 bases). Source: PBMCs, taken on the day of the first yellow fever vaccination. CDR3 coding DNA: TGCGCCAGCAGCCGGACAACGGGGGAGAGCAATCAGCCCCAGCATTTT. Its translation is CASSRTTGESNQPQHF.